The present TCR beta chain was sequenced within a study of PD-L1 blockade in urothelial cancer. Here immunoSEQ multiplex PCR was the method, and the copy in TCRdb shows in-frame clones only, minus some. The data show about 130,000 clones, around 85% seen once. Time point described: pretreatment peripheral blood. The CDR3 consists of 16 residues. With 4 bases clipped from V and 4 bases from J, the junction kept 7 bases outside the gene matches. Germline lookup yields CDR1 SGHRS and CDR2 YFSETQ. This rearrangement joins TRBV5-1 to TRBJ1-5; 11 positions match TRBD1. The material sequenced was PBMCs, taken around atezolizumab (anti-PD-L1) treatment. The clonotype comes from a man aged 45-65 years with urothelial cancer. In nucleotides, the CDR3 is TGCGCCAGCAGCCCAGGGACAGGGGGGCATAATCAGCCCCAGCATTTT. Translation gives CASSPGTGGHNQPQHF.